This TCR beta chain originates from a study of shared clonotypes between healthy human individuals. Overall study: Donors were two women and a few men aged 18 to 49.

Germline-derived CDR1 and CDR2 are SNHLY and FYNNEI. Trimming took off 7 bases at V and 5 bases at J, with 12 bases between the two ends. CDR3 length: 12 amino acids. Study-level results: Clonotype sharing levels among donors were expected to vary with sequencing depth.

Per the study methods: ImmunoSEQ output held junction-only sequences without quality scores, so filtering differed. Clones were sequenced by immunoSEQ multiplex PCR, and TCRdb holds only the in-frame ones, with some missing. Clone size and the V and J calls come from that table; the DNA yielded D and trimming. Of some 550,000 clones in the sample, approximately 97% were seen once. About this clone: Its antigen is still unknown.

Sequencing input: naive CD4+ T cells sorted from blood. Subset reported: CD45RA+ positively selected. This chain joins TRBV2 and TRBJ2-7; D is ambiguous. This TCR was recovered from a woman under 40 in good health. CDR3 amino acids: CASTQFLHEQYF. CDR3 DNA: TGTGCCAGCACACAATTTCTCCACGAGCAGTACTTC.